The TCR beta chain under discussion was sequenced for a study of CXCR3-negative and CXCR3-positive naive CD8 T cells. Regarding the study as a whole: Higher TRB CDR3 hydrophobicity marked CXCR3-positive naive cells relative to CXCR3-negative naive cells.

The CDR3 is 13 amino acids. Germline V gives CDR1 SQVTM, CDR2 ANQGSEA. Note on this clonotype: Its antigen is still unknown.

All TRB cDNA libraries came from 5' RACE performed with UMI labels. TCRdb reprocessed the 5' RACE reads; each CDR3 protein has one entry and no DNA is given. The sample yields 50,000 or so distinct CDR3 sequences, of which the top ten take up around 0.5%. The TCR sequence derives from a human donor in good health. Some clones in this sample may be carry-over from other donors' samples. The sequenced sample consisted of naive CXCR3+ CD8+ T cells from blood. Subset described: CD45RO-CCR7+CD27+CD95- naive CD8+ T cells expressing CXCR3 (TNR3+). The chain combines TRBV29-1 with TRBJ1-2; absent DNA, TCRdb's TRBD1 call cannot be checked. The CDR3 sequence: CSVGPGQGSGYTF.